Presented here are 29 T cell receptor beta chains from one specimen sequenced in a study of cytomegalovirus exposure and HLA in healthy donors. In the PCR, 60 Vbeta and 13 Jbeta primers were used. The protocol was immunoSEQ multiplex PCR, while the TCRdb copy is restricted to in-frame clones and leaves out a portion. The sample holds under 200,000 clones, about 80% seen once. Input material: PBMCs. These receptors came from a woman in her forties or fifties in good health and CMV-seropositive.

This rearrangement joins TRBV11-1 to TRBJ1-5; the D gene is possibly TRBD1 (6 bases). The CDR3 loop spans 13 amino acids. Trimming left V 5 bases short and J 4 bases short, with 9 bases between. Per the germline V gene, CDR1 is SGHAT and CDR2 is FQDESV (reference sequence). This CDR3 reads CASSPDRNQPQHF. CDR3 bases: TGTGCCAGCAGCCCCGACAGGAATCAGCCCCAGCATTTT.

The CDR3 DNA is TGTGCCAGCAGTTTTCGGGGGGGACAGAATGAGCAGTTCTTC. Its translation: CASSFRGGQNEQFF. The rearrangement links TRBV6-5 to TRBJ2-1, with D tentatively TRBD2 (8 bases). Germline values: CDR1 MNHEY, CDR2 SVGAGI. V was shortened by 4 bases and J by 7 bases, with 14 bases between the two germline ends. CDR3 size: 14 residues.

The CDR3 sequence is CASRGLAGGPEAYEQYF. In DNA form, the CDR3 reads TGTGCCAGCAGGGGACTAGCGGGAGGGCCGGAGGCCTACGAGCAGTACTTC. V and J are TRBV28 and TRBJ2-7, with TRBD2 identical over 16 bases. The CDR3 extends over 17 amino acids. Germline assignment: CDR1 MDHEN and CDR2 SYDVKM. V gave up 6 bases and J gave up 2 bases; unmatched junction bases: 7.

The chain has TRBV20-1 and TRBJ2-1; D remains ambiguous. Germline V gives CDR1 DFQATT, CDR2 SNEGSKA (reference sequence). Deletions cut 3 bases from V and 8 bases from J, with 8 bases between. The CDR3 contains 11 residues. The CDR3 spells CSASLSDEQFF. CDR3 bases: TGCAGTGCTAGTCTGAGCGATGAGCAGTTCTTC.

V usage is TRBV7-9 and J usage is TRBJ1-1, with 7 bases that match TRBD1. The CDR3 totals 12 residues. Trimming at V came to 5 bases and at J to 10 bases, leaving 7 bases not matched to a gene. Germline V gene data show CDR1 as SEHNR and CDR2 as FQNEAQ (reference sequence). CDR3 region: CASSLDRVSAFF. The CDR3 region has the DNA TGTGCCAGCAGCCTTGACAGGGTTTCAGCTTTCTTT.

This CDR3 is CASSLQAGGETQYF. The CDR3 DNA follows: TGTGCCAGCAGTTTACAGGCAGGGGGGGAGACCCAGTACTTC. V gene TRBV27 combines with J gene TRBJ2-5; D perhaps matches TRBD1 (7 bases). Trimming left V 2 bases short and J 5 bases short, with 12 bases between. Germline V gene lookup returns CDR1 MNHEY and CDR2 SMNVEV (reference sequence). This CDR3 is built from 14 residues.

J is TRBJ2-7 and V is TRBV19; TRBD2 is a possible D gene (6 bases). Germline V gene sequence: CDR1 LNHDA, CDR2 SQIVND (reference sequence). The length of the CDR3 is 12 residues. Trimming removed 8 bases at V and 3 bases at J, with 11 bases between. The CDR3 loop reads CASRRENYEQYF. CDR3 DNA sequence: TGTGCCAGTCGCCGGGAGAACTACGAGCAGTACTTC.

The chain uses TRBV5-1 and TRBJ2-1, with 8 bases lining up with TRBD2. The J segment lost 4 bases and the V segment lost 2 bases, leaving 5 bases of the junction unmatched. This CDR3 spans 15 amino acids. Germline V gene lookup returns CDR1 SGHRS and CDR2 YFSETQ. In nucleotides, the CDR3 is TGCGCCAGCAGCTTAAGCGGGAGTGGGTACAATGAGCAGTTCTTC. It is translated as CASSLSGSGYNEQFF.

The chain recombines TRBV11-1 with TRBJ1-1, with D hard to call. CDR3 length equals 12 residues. V lost 5 bases and J lost 4, with 8 bases in between. The V gene's germline CDR1 is SGHAT and CDR2 FQDESV (reference sequence). CDR3 protein: CASSRSTTEAFF. The DNA of the CDR3 is TGTGCCAGCAGCCGGAGTACCACTGAAGCTTTCTTT.

As regards this clone: Additional DNA sequences in this sample encode the identical CDR3. This chain connects TRBV27 to TRBJ2-3; D uncertain. Looked up from germline, CDR1 is MNHEY and CDR2 is SMNVEV (reference sequence). The CDR3 consists of 11 residues. V was pared by 3 bases and J by 6 bases, with 4 bases between. CDR3 region: CASSFADTQYF. The CDR3, as DNA: TGTGCCAGCAGTTTCGCGGATACGCAGTATTTT.

The rearrangement uses TRBV6-5 and TRBJ2-7, with D tentatively TRBD1 (6 bases). The germline CDR1 and CDR2 sequences are MNHEY and SVGAGI. The CDR3 spans 15 residues. Trimming removed 0 bases from V and 2 bases from J, with 11 bases in between. CDR3 coding DNA: TGTGCCAGCAGTTACTCGGGACACCTCGCCTACGAGCAGTACTTC. This gives the protein CASSYSGHLAYEQYF.

The CDR3 DNA reads as TGTGCCAGCTCACCTCCCACAGGGGTCTACGAGCAGTACTTC. Its translation: CASSPPTGVYEQYF. The chain has TRBV18 and TRBJ2-5, with TRBD1 matching 7 bases. TRBJ2-7 matches the DNA end more closely, so the J call is doubtful. The CDR3 is 14 residues long. Looked up from germline, CDR1 is KGHSH and CDR2 is LQKENI.

This clone occurred a few times. V and J are TRBV7-2 and TRBJ2-1, with a weak D call TRBD1 (7 bases). V was cut by 2 bases and J by 4 bases, with 15 bases left in between. Germline V CDR1 and CDR2: SGHTA, FQGNSA. The CDR3 sequence is 16 residues long. Here the CDR3 DNA reads TGTGCCAGCAGCTTATCGGGGCAGGGGGGATACAATGAGCAGTTCTTC. Amino acids: CASSLSGQGGYNEQFF.

The chain joins TRBV18 to TRBJ2-3; 8 bases align to TRBD1. The CDR3 is made up of 15 amino acids. Germline lookup yields CDR1 KGHSH and CDR2 LQKENI. J gave up 2 bases and V 3 bases, and 4 bases lay outside the gene matches. CDR3 nucleotide sequence: TGTGCCAGCTCACCGGACAGGGCCACCACAGATACGCAGTATTTT. Translation: CASSPDRATTDTQYF.

This chain links TRBV28 with TRBJ1-2, with TRBD1 matching over 8 bases. V dropped 1 base and J dropped 4; count of bases not matched to a gene: 5. The CDR3 has 15 amino acids. Germline CDR1 is MDHEN and CDR2 is SYDVKM. CDR3 sequence reads: CASSLSPDRVYGYTF. CDR3 DNA: TGTGCCAGCAGTTTATCCCCGGACAGGGTCTATGGCTACACCTTC.

V and J are TRBV2 and TRBJ2-3, with TRBD1 as a possible D gene (6 bases). The CDR3 spans 15 residues. The V gene's germline CDR1 is SNHLY and CDR2 FYNNEI. Trimming removed 7 bases at V and 0 bases at J, with 14 bases between. CDR3 coding DNA: TGTGCCAGCATCCCACCAGGGGATAGCACAGATACGCAGTATTTT. This translates into CASIPPGDSTDTQYF.

This chain connects TRBV28 to TRBJ2-3; 12 bases are shared with TRBD2. The length of the CDR3 is 18 residues. The germline V gene has CDR1 MDHEN and CDR2 SYDVKM. The junction had 9 bases not matched to a gene; V was cut back by 3 bases and J by 2 bases. Here the CDR3 DNA reads TGTGCCAGCAGTTTGAGTCTAGCGGGAGGGAAGGTCACAGATACGCAGTATTTT. This codes for CASSLSLAGGKVTDTQYF.

The V and J genes are TRBV15 and TRBJ1-2; 10 bases agree with TRBD1. J was trimmed by 5 bases and V by 1 base; bases with no gene match: 4. This CDR3 spans 15 amino acids. Germline assignment: CDR1 LNHNV and CDR2 YYDKDF (reference sequence). The CDR3 sequence: CATSRVEGQGYGYTF. Written as DNA, the CDR3 is TGTGCCACCAGCAGAGTCGAGGGACAGGGGTATGGCTACACCTTC. The entire variable domain, with the rest obtained from reference TRBV15 and TRBJ1-2, is as follows: DAMVIQNPRYQVTQFGKPVTLSCSQTLNHNVMYWYQQKSSQAPKLLFHYYDKDFNNEADTPDNFQSRRPNTSFCFLDIRSPGLGDTAMYLCATSRVEGQGYGYTFGSGTRLTVV.

This rearrangement joins TRBV15 to TRBJ2-3; 12 bases fit TRBD2. The V segment lost 2 bases and the J segment 2 bases; nucleotides outside the gene matches: 8. The CDR3 is 18 residues long. Germline V CDR1 and CDR2: LNHNV, YYDKDF (reference sequence). This CDR3 is CATSRTGTSGLYTDTQYF. The CDR3 region has the DNA TGTGCCACCAGCAGAACAGGGACTAGCGGGCTATACACAGATACGCAGTATTTT.

This chain uses TRBV25-1 with TRBJ2-3; tentative D call: TRBD2 (5 bases). The length of the CDR3 is 14 residues. The V gene lost 3 bases and the J gene lost 0 bases, with 7 bases spanning the gap. From germline, CDR1 is MGHDK and CDR2 SYGVNS. The CDR3 protein is CASSDRGSTDTQYF. CDR3 sequence (DNA): TGTGCCAGCAGTGACCGGGGTAGCACAGATACGCAGTATTTT.

This clone has a handful of counts. The J gene is TRBJ1-5, the V gene TRBV15; D unresolved. This CDR3 is built from 14 residues. Germline V gene data show CDR1 as LNHNV and CDR2 as YYDKDF (reference sequence). Trimming pared 4 bases from V and 4 bases from J, leaving 11 bases between. The CDR3 nucleotides are TGTGCCACCAGCACGGCGGAGCGAAATCAGCCCCAGCATTTT. Protein product: CATSTAERNQPQHF.

The chain recombines TRBV15 with TRBJ2-7; TRBD1 matches 7 bases. There are 15 residues in the CDR3. CDR1 is LNHNV and CDR2 is YYDKDF in the germline V gene (reference sequence). J lost 3 bases, V lost 3 bases, and 8 bases had no gene match. CDR3 coding DNA: TGTGCCACCAGCAGCCCACAGACAGGGAACTACGAGCAGTACTTC. Translated, it gives CATSSPQTGNYEQYF. Supplemented by reference TRBV15 and TRBJ2-7, the full variable domain reads DAMVIQNPRYQVTQFGKPVTLSCSQTLNHNVMYWYQQKSSQAPKLLFHYYDKDFNNEADTPDNFQSRRPNTSFCFLDIRSPGLGDTAMYLCATSSPQTGNYEQYFGPGTRLTVT.

This clone was recorded a few times. The chain couples TRBV5-1 to TRBJ2-7; 8 nucleotides align to TRBD1. With 0 bases clipped from V and 6 bases from J, the junction kept 5 bases outside the gene matches. Germline assignment: CDR1 SGHRS and CDR2 YFSETQ. The CDR3 sequence is 14 residues long. This chain's CDR3 is CASSLEAGGAEQYF. CDR3 DNA sequence: TGCGCCAGCAGCTTGGAGGCAGGGGGCGCCGAGCAGTACTTC.

The chain employs TRBV7-2 and TRBJ2-5, with 12 bases lining up with TRBD1. After removal of 4 bases from V and 11 bases from J, the junction contained 11 bases not matched to a gene. This CDR3 has 15 amino acids. The germline gives CDR1 SGHTA, CDR2 FQGNSA. The CDR3 DNA reads as TGTGCCAGCAGCTACTCTTCCCCGGGACAGGGGGCACAGTACTTC. Its protein is CASSYSSPGQGAQYF.

In DNA form, the CDR3 reads TGTGCCAGCAGAAATAACAGGGGGCGTCCCGGGGGCTACACCTTC. Amino acids: CASRNNRGRPGGYTF. The gene calls are TRBV28 and TRBJ1-2; 9 bases are a match to TRBD1. Germline values: CDR1 MDHEN, CDR2 SYDVKM. Unmatched junction bases numbered 13, after V lost 6 bases and J lost 8 bases. This CDR3 has 15 residues.

The chain employs TRBV19 and TRBJ2-2; weak D call: TRBD1 (6 bases). Between the trimmed V and J ends, which lost 6 bases and 1 base, there was a span of 6 bases. Germline values: CDR1 LNHDA, CDR2 SQIVND (reference sequence). CDR3 length: 13 amino acids. The CDR3 loop reads CASRQGNTGELFF. CDR3 sequence (DNA): TGTGCCAGTAGACAGGGGAACACCGGGGAGCTGTTTTTT.

The chain couples TRBV4-2 to TRBJ2-5; 8 nucleotides agree with TRBD2. Trimming cost V 4 bases and J 3 bases; bases outside gene matches: 10. Germline V gene data show CDR1 as LGHNA and CDR2 as YNFKEQ. The CDR3 length is 16 residues. The CDR3 loop is CASSPRAGLAEETQYF. CDR3 coding DNA: TGTGCCAGCAGCCCTCGGGCAGGACTAGCAGAAGAGACCCAGTACTTC.

This clone has a handful of counts. V and J are TRBV14 and TRBJ2-5; 7 nucleotides align to TRBD2. Germline values: CDR1 SGHDN, CDR2 FVKESK. The CDR3 runs 17 residues. J lost 0 bases, V lost 1 base, and 8 bases had no gene match. The CDR3 DNA sequence: TGTGCCAGCAGCCAAGTAGGCCTAGCGGTCTACCAAGAGACCCAGTACTTC. Its translation: CASSQVGLAVYQETQYF.

The gene calls are TRBV5-1 and TRBJ1-2; 7 bases map to TRBD1. The CDR3 is 14 residues long. Trimming cost V 0 bases and J 6 bases; bases outside gene matches: 5. CDR1 and CDR2 from the germline V gene are SGHRS and YFSETQ. The CDR3 reads CASSLVRQGDGYTF. As DNA, the CDR3 is TGCGCCAGCAGCTTGGTACGACAGGGAGATGGCTACACCTTC.